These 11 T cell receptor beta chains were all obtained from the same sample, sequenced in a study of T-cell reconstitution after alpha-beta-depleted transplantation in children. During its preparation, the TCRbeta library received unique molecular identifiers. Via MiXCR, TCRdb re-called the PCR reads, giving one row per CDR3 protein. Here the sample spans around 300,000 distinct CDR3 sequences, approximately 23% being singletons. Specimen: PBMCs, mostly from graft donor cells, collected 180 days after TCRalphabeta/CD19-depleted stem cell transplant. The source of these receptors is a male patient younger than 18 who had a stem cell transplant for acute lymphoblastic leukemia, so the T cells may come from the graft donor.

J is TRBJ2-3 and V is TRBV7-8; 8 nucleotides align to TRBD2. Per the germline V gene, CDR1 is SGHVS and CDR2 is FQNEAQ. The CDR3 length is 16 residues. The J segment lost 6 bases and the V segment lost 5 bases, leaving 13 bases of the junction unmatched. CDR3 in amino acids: CASSRWEREILDTQYF. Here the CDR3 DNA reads TGTGCCAGCAGCCGGTGGGAGCGGGAGATTTTGGATACGCAGTATTTT.

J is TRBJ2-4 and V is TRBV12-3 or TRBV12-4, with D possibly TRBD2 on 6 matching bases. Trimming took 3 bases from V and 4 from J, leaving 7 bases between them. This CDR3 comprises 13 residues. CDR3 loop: CASSLGGKNIQYF. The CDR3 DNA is TGTGCCAGCAGTTTGGGGGGAAAAAACATTCAGTACTTC.

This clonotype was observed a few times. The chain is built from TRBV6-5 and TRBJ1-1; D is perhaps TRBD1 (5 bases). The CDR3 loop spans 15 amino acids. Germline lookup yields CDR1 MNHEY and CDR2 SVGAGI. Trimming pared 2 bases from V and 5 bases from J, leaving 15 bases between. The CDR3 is CASSYLVGEGTEAFF. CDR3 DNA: TGTGCCAGCAGTTACCTGGTAGGGGAGGGGACTGAAGCTTTCTTT.

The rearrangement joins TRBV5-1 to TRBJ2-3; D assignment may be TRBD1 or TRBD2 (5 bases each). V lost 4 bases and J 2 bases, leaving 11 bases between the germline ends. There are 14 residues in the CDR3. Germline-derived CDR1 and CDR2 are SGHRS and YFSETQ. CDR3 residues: CASSPGTATDTQYF. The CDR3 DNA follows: TGCGCCAGCAGCCCAGGGACCGCCACAGATACGCAGTATTTT.

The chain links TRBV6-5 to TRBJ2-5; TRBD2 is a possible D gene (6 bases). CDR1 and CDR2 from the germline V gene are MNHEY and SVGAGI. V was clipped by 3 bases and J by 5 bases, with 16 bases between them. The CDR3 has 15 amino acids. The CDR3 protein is CASSYRAVGRETQYF. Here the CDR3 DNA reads TGTGCCAGCAGTTATCGGGCAGTGGGGAGGGAGACCCAGTACTTC.

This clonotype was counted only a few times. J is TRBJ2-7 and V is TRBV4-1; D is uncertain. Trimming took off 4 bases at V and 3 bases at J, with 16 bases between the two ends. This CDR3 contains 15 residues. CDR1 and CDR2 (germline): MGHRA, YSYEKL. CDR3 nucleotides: TGCGCCAGCAGCCTAGAGAAGCGCCCGTTCTACGAGCAGTACTTC. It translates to CASSLEKRPFYEQYF.

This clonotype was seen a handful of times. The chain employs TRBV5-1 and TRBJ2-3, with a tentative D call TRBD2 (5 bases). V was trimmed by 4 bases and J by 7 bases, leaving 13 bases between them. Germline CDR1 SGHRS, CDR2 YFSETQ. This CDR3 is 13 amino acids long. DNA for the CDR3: TGCGCCAGCAGCAAACCGGGGTCCAATACGCAGTATTTT. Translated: CASSKPGSNTQYF.

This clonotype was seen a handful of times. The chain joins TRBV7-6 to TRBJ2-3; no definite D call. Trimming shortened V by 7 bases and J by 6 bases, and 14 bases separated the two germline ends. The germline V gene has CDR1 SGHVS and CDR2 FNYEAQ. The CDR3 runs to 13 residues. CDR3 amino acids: CASTPRPLDTQYF. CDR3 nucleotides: TGTGCCAGCACCCCTCGCCCGTTGGATACGCAGTATTTT.

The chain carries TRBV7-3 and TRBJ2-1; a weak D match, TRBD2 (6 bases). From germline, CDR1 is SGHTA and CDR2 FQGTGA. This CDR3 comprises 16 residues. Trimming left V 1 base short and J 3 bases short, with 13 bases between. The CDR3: CASSLRPSADYNEQFF. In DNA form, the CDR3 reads TGTGCCAGCAGCTTAAGACCTAGCGCCGACTACAATGAGCAGTTCTTC. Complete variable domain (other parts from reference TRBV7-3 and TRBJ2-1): GAGVSQTPSNKVTEKGKYVELRCDPISGHTALYWYRQSLGQGPEFLIYFQGTGAADDSGLPNDRFFAVRPEGSVSTLKIQRTERGDSAVYLCASSLRPSADYNEQFFGPGTRLTVL.

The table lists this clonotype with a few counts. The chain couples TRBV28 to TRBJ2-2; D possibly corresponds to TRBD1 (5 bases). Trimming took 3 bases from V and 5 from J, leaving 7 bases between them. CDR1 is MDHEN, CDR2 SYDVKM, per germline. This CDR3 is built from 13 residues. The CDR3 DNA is TGTGCCAGCAGTTTCCGACAGACCGGGGAGCTGTTTTTT. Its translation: CASSFRQTGELFF.

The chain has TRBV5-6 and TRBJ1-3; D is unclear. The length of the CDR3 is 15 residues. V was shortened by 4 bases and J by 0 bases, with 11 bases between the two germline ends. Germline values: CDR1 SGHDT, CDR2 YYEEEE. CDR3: CASSPRHSSGNTIYF. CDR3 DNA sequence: TGTGCCAGCAGCCCCAGACATTCCTCTGGAAACACCATATATTTT.